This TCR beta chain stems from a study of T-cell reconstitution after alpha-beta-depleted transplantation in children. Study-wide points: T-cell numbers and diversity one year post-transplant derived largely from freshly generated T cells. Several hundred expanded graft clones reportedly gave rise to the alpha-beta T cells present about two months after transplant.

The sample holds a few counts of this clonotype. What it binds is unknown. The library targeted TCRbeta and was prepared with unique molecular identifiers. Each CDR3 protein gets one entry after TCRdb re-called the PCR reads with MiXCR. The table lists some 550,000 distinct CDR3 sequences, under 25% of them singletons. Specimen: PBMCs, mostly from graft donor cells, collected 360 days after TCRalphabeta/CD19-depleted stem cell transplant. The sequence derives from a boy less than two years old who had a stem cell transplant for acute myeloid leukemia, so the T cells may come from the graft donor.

The CDR3 region has the DNA TGTGCCACCAGCAGATCCTTGCGGGAAACCTACGAGCAGTACGTC. This encodes CATSRSLRETYEQYV. The chain uses TRBV15 and TRBJ2-7; maybe TRBD2 (6 bases). Trimming removed 2 bases at V and 2 bases at J, with 13 bases between. The germline V gene encodes CDR1 LNHNV and CDR2 YYDKDF (reference sequence). The CDR3 totals 15 residues.